These T cell receptor beta chains were read from a single sample in a study of T cells after yellow fever vaccination. TCRdb called the 5' RACE reads again in MiXCR, with one record for every CDR3 protein. The data show under 550,000 distinct CDR3 sequences, 20% to 25% seen once. The source was PBMCs, collected roughly 20 days after the first yellow fever vaccination. Receptors were obtained from a man between 18 and 35 years old who received the YFV17D yellow fever vaccine. CDR3s leave out the opening cysteine and the closing phenylalanine or tryptophan. Fields, in order: J gene, clone size, V gene, D gene, CDR3 protein. A D gene is named only where the DNA matches it firmly. Only part of the rows carry a size: once, few, many, or a class if the clone is expanded.

j_gene: TRBJ2-1
abundance: few
v_gene: TRBV5-1
d_gene: TRBD1
CDR3aa: ASSLEGRGNEQF

j_gene: TRBJ2-1
abundance: few
v_gene: TRBV6-1
d_gene: TRBD1
CDR3aa: AATGQGYNEQF

j_gene: TRBJ2-7
abundance: .
v_gene: TRBV7-6
d_gene: .
CDR3aa: ASGIAYEQY

j_gene: TRBJ2-1
abundance: .
v_gene: TRBV10-3
d_gene: .
CDR3aa: AISVEGRHNEQF

j_gene: TRBJ2-3
abundance: few
v_gene: TRBV20-1
d_gene: .
CDR3aa: SARGGAGGADTQY

j_gene: TRBJ1-1
abundance: few
v_gene: TRBV6-5
d_gene: .
CDR3aa: ASSYELGDTEAF

j_gene: TRBJ2-3
abundance: .
v_gene: TRBV5-1
d_gene: TRBD2
CDR3aa: ASSPSGGLTDTQY

j_gene: TRBJ2-3
abundance: .
v_gene: TRBV7-2
d_gene: .
CDR3aa: ASSGAVTSTDTQY

j_gene: TRBJ2-3
abundance: .
v_gene: TRBV20-1
d_gene: TRBD2
CDR3aa: SARILAGGLDTQY

j_gene: TRBJ2-7
abundance: .
v_gene: TRBV9
d_gene: TRBD1
CDR3aa: ASSPRTGTGVYEQY

j_gene: TRBJ2-5
abundance: .
v_gene: TRBV6-2/TRBV6-3
d_gene: TRBD2
CDR3aa: ASSYAGDQETQY

j_gene: TRBJ2-5
abundance: few
v_gene: TRBV4-3
d_gene: TRBD2
CDR3aa: ASSPIGGEKTQY

j_gene: TRBJ2-6
abundance: few
v_gene: TRBV5-1
d_gene: .
CDR3aa: ASSLEGTSWGANVLT

j_gene: TRBJ2-5
abundance: .
v_gene: TRBV5-1
d_gene: .
CDR3aa: ASSRDPSETQY

j_gene: TRBJ2-5
abundance: few
v_gene: TRBV7-2
d_gene: .
CDR3aa: ASRRGGPQETQY

j_gene: TRBJ1-6
abundance: few
v_gene: TRBV9
d_gene: .
CDR3aa: ASSVGGVSYNSPLH

j_gene: TRBJ2-7
abundance: few
v_gene: TRBV20-1
d_gene: TRBD1
CDR3aa: SANRDSTYEQY

j_gene: TRBJ2-5
abundance: .
v_gene: TRBV10-3
d_gene: TRBD1
CDR3aa: AITRTGGYQETQY

j_gene: TRBJ2-1
abundance: .
v_gene: TRBV29-1
d_gene: TRBD2
CDR3aa: SVVGGLYYNEQF

j_gene: TRBJ2-2
abundance: few
v_gene: TRBV4-3
d_gene: .
CDR3aa: ASSPGGGSAGTGELF

j_gene: TRBJ1-5
abundance: few
v_gene: TRBV20-1
d_gene: .
CDR3aa: SATQGLEQPQH

j_gene: TRBJ2-2
abundance: .
v_gene: TRBV5-1
d_gene: TRBD2
CDR3aa: ASSPTRSGGTGELF

j_gene: TRBJ2-2
abundance: few
v_gene: TRBV28
d_gene: .
CDR3aa: ASISRTGELF

j_gene: TRBJ1-5
abundance: few
v_gene: TRBV6-1
d_gene: .
CDR3aa: ASRSGGSNQPQH

j_gene: TRBJ2-7
abundance: .
v_gene: TRBV2
d_gene: TRBD1
CDR3aa: ASSGSRQGAYEQY

j_gene: TRBJ2-4
abundance: few
v_gene: TRBV4-3
d_gene: .
CDR3aa: ASSQKQGLNIQY

j_gene: TRBJ1-5
abundance: .
v_gene: TRBV19
d_gene: .
CDR3aa: AIGPMNQPQH

j_gene: TRBJ1-6
abundance: few
v_gene: TRBV12-5
d_gene: TRBD1
CDR3aa: ASGLRPGQGSSPLH

j_gene: TRBJ2-7
abundance: few
v_gene: TRBV6-5
d_gene: .
CDR3aa: ASSYSLRAYYEQY

j_gene: TRBJ1-5
abundance: .
v_gene: TRBV20-1
d_gene: TRBD1
CDR3aa: SASADRGQPQH

j_gene: TRBJ2-5
abundance: few
v_gene: TRBV5-1
d_gene: .
CDR3aa: ASSTRGFGETQY

j_gene: TRBJ1-1
abundance: few
v_gene: TRBV11-2
d_gene: TRBD1
CDR3aa: ASSRGRQGSSPRGTEAF

j_gene: TRBJ2-3
abundance: few
v_gene: TRBV3-1
d_gene: .
CDR3aa: ASSPQTGTDTQY

j_gene: TRBJ2-7
abundance: few
v_gene: TRBV7-7
d_gene: TRBD1
CDR3aa: ASSPTGAEYEQY

j_gene: TRBJ1-1
abundance: .
v_gene: TRBV18
d_gene: .
CDR3aa: ASSRSGENTEAF

j_gene: TRBJ2-7
abundance: once
v_gene: TRBV4-3
d_gene: .
CDR3aa: ASSQEKGASWQY

j_gene: TRBJ1-1
abundance: .
v_gene: TRBV21-1
d_gene: .
CDR3aa: ASSKERQNEAF

j_gene: TRBJ2-2
abundance: many
v_gene: TRBV7-2
d_gene: .
CDR3aa: ASSRGPGNTGELF

j_gene: TRBJ1-2
abundance: .
v_gene: TRBV7-8
d_gene: .
CDR3aa: ASSSGWFGYT

j_gene: TRBJ2-1
abundance: .
v_gene: TRBV12-3/TRBV12-4
d_gene: TRBD2
CDR3aa: ASRPLAGDNEQF

j_gene: TRBJ2-2
abundance: .
v_gene: TRBV5-1
d_gene: .
CDR3aa: ASSLRQGSGELF

j_gene: TRBJ2-5
abundance: .
v_gene: TRBV7-2
d_gene: TRBD2
CDR3aa: ASSGPLAGFQETQY

j_gene: TRBJ1-3
abundance: many
v_gene: TRBV20-1
d_gene: .
CDR3aa: SARGAGFVY

j_gene: TRBJ2-2
abundance: .
v_gene: TRBV7-9
d_gene: .
CDR3aa: ASSLTGPRNTGELF